The present entry profiles one T cell receptor beta chain with its context. No cognate antigen has been identified for it. No base quality information exists; no much larger clone differs at one position. CDR1 and CDR2 are drawn from the germline V gene (reference sequence): SEHNR, FQNEAQ. V is clipped by 3 bases and J by 13 bases, and the sequence between their germline boundaries is 12 bases long. Inclusive of the bounding cysteine and phenylalanine, the CDR3 is 11 residues long. Here the CDR3 DNA is all that survives: 33 bases in frame from base 1. The method behind the library was RT-PCR. The instrument given in TCRdb is Illumina HiSeq 2500. Clones were called with MiXCR by TCRdb after fastp trimmed the public reads at Q25, and only in-frame beta chains were retained. One record per CDR3 amino acid sequence lists the most common genes and DNA. Across this sample there are around 480,000 distinct CDR3 sequences, with more than 15% seen only once. About 3% of the sample is in the top ten clones.

These data originate in a study of response to subunit inactivated influenza vaccine (dated by TCRdb to between 2018 and 2020). Broadly, across the study: To follow how T cells responded to a trivalent subunit inactivated influenza vaccine, the researchers relied on deep quantitative profiling of the T cell receptor repertoire.

Study-wide findings and limitations: According to the authors, only a limited number of new T cells may be recruited by each seasonal influenza vaccination.

The sequence derives from a man aged 45 to 75 who received an inactivated influenza vaccine. Donor details come from another sample of the same person, matched by shared clones. Recombination joined TRBV7-9 with TRBJ1-1; TRBD1 might be the D gene, on 6 matching bases. The input for sequencing was CD4+ T cells sorted from PBMCs, taken roughly 24 months after vaccination. In nucleotides, the sequence is TGTGCCAGCAGCTTGGGACAAGATGGTTTCTTT. Its translation reads: CASSLGQDGFF.